The rows below give T cell receptor beta chains drawn from one sample of a study of T cell responses to AZD1222 COVID-19 vaccine. Assay: immunoSEQ multiplex PCR; the TCRdb copy retains only in-frame clones and omits some. The sample lists more than 95,000 clones, 75% to 90% seen once, with more than 20% in the top ten. Specimen: peripheral blood, collected on day 0 of AZD1222 vaccination. The receptors stem from an adult in good health. Each CDR3 is given with its conserved first and last residue. The D gene is left open where the match is weak.

TRBV7-6	TRBD2	CASSVGTSGYEQYF
TRBV18	TRBD1	CASSPDRVSPLHF
TRBV7-7	NA	CASTGGFSKFGNTIYF
TRBV7-9	TRBD2	CASRKPPGLAGDNEQFF
TRBV27	NA	CASSLILANTGELFF
TRBV12-3/TRBV12-4	NA	CASSRRETYGYTF
TRBV6-1	NA	CASSEVIVMTGDGLAKNIQYF
TRBV2	TRBD1	CASSRQGTEGYTF
TRBV2	TRBD1	CASSFTGVTEAFF
TRBV24-1	NA	CATSDFRLNYGYTF
TRBV18	TRBD1	CASSPLRTGEGYTF
TRBV18	NA	CASSPAQVVAFF
TRBV19	NA	CASSMLGAGDTQYF
TRBV28	TRBD1	CASSSPGQTYEQYF
TRBV4-1	NA	CASSQIQGSTNEKLFF
TRBV12-3/TRBV12-4	NA	CASSLGFYGYTF
TRBV30	NA	CAWSDGGYEQYF
TRBV6-5	TRBD1	CASVTGTQPQHF
TRBV6-5	NA	CASSRFSANTEAFF
TRBV15	TRBD2	CATSQAGATYEQYF
TRBV5-1	TRBD2	CASSSGASYEQYF
TRBV24-1	NA	CATSDQTDTEAFF
TRBV28	NA	CASRPQGNQPQHF
TRBV19	NA	CASSISPGHLGSSGANVLTF
TRBV2	NA	CATLLAKETQYF
TRBV4-1	NA	CASSQVGRNTEAFF
TRBV2	TRBD1	CASRGAGGLTGELFF
TRBV19	TRBD1	CASRGGRGRNTEAFF
TRBV19	TRBD1	CASSTFSDRWMVRTEAFF
TRBV7-8	TRBD1	CASSKLTGGQGNGYTF
TRBV9	NA	CASSVGGTYEQYF
TRBV3-1/TRBV3-2	NA	CASSQIARIQSYNEQFF
TRBV13	TRBD1	CASSLGRGGDGNQPQHF
TRBV19	NA	CASRGGDRPYTPQYF
TRBV27	NA	CASLSRGAGNTEAFF
TRBV24-1	NA	CATSDEGWGGELFF
TRBV11-3	TRBD1	CASSSGTGGAGEQYF
TRBV7-9	TRBD1	CASSYRGRDTQYF
TRBV19	NA	CASMKRGELFF
TRBV7-2	NA	CASSSTAADYNEQFF